Each of the 5 T cell receptor beta chains below was sequenced from the same sample in a study of beta chain features in type 1 diabetes. What was sequenced were expressed TCRB transcripts, since all of the isolated RNA had been reverse transcribed. Here immunoSEQ multiplex PCR was the method, and the copy in TCRdb shows in-frame clones only, minus some. The sample shows under 250,000 clones, 14% of them seen only once. Points from the study as a whole: Type 1 diabetes patients showed a moderate but significant shortening of TCRB CDR3s in all four CD4+ subsets.

What these receptors recognize is not known. Sequenced: naive CD4+ T cells from blood. Source of these receptors: a man aged 25 to 45 with type 1 diabetes.

This clone was detected only a few times. The genes are TRBV29-1 and TRBJ1-2, with a weak D call TRBD1 (6 bases). Germline V gene sequence: CDR1 SQVTM, CDR2 ANQGSEA. V dropped 7 bases and J dropped 5 bases, with 14 bases sitting between them. The CDR3 is 12 amino acids. This chain's CDR3 is CSAGRGTYGYTF. CDR3 nucleotides: TGCAGCGCGGGTAGGGGGACGTATGGCTACACCTTC. The whole variable domain, remainder taken from reference TRBV29-1 and TRBJ1-2, is SAVISQKPSRDICQRGTSLTIQCQVDSQVTMMFWYRQQPGQSLTLIATANQGSEATYESGFVIDKFPISRPNLTFSTLTVSNMSPEDSSIYLCSAGRGTYGYTFGSGTRLTVV.

This clone came up a few times. This chain connects TRBV23-1 to TRBJ1-1, with 8 nucleotides matching TRBD1. TRBV23-1 is recorded as an ORF, its role being uncertain. V dropped 0 bases and J dropped 4; count of bases not matched to a gene: 13. The CDR3 runs to 18 residues. The DNA for the CDR3 is TGCGCCAGCAGTCAATCGAAGAGGGACAGGAGGTGGTGCACTGAAGCTTTCTTT. It translates to CASSQSKRDRRWCTEAFF.

The V call is TRBV27, the J call TRBJ1-6; D not resolved. CDR1 MNHEY and CDR2 SMNVEV come from the germline V gene (reference sequence). V shed 4 bases and J shed 7 bases, with 17 bases lying between them. This CDR3 spans 16 amino acids. The CDR3 nucleotides are TGTGCCAGCAGTTCCCTTAATTCGGGGAGGAATTCACCCCTCCACTTT. Protein sequence: CASSSLNSGRNSPLHF.

This chain joins TRBV30 and TRBJ1-1; D unclear. The V gene's germline CDR1 is GTSNPN and CDR2 SVGIG (reference sequence). The CDR3 covers 11 residues. Trimming pared 0 bases from V and 5 bases from J, leaving 4 bases between. CDR3 DNA sequence: TGTGCCTGGAGTGTAGAGACTGAAGCTTTCTTT. Encoded protein: CAWSVETEAFF. The full variable domain, its missing parts supplied by reference TRBV30 and TRBJ1-1, is SQTIHQWPATLVQPVGSPLSLECTVEGTSNPNLYWYRQAAGRGLQLLFYSVGIGQISSEVPQNLSASRPQDRQFILSSKKLLLSDSGFYLCAWSVETEAFFGQGTRLTVV.

The chain joins TRBV19 to TRBJ1-1, with TRBD1 as a possible D gene (6 bases). Trimming took off 4 bases at V and 5 bases at J, with 14 bases between the two ends. Germline V gives CDR1 LNHDA, CDR2 SQIVND (reference sequence). The CDR3 runs 14 residues. CDR3 amino acids: CASSTGQRGTEAFF. The CDR3 nucleotides are TGTGCCAGTAGTACAGGACAGAGAGGGACTGAAGCTTTCTTT.